This T cell receptor beta chain was observed in a study of identical twins. General observations from the study: Sequences that were out-of-frame, alpha and twin-shared displayed an excess of low generation probability.

This clonotype was counted a few times. Its antigen is unknown. TCRdb ran MiXCR on the 5' RACE reads and lists one entry per CDR3 protein. The sample yields about 720,000 distinct CDR3 sequences, around 8.6% seen once. V lost 4 bases and J lost 2, with 12 bases in between. Germline lookup yields CDR1 SGHRS and CDR2 YFSETQ. This CDR3 comprises 14 residues. A further study also used this sample, focusing on yellow fever vaccine responses in identical twins. That source adds: Twins reportedly appeared to share part of their vaccine T cell response while keeping part individual.

The receptor was isolated from a woman aged 18-29 years in good health. The specimen was PBMCs. This chain joins TRBV5-1 and TRBJ1-2; a weak D match, TRBD1 (6 bases). For the CDR3, the DNA is TGCGCCAGCAGCCCGGACCAGGGGAACTATGGCTACACCTTC. Translation: CASSPDQGNYGYTF.